This T cell receptor (beta chain) was recorded in a study of shared clonotypes between healthy human individuals. Overall study context: Two women and a few men aged 18 to 49 made up the donors. Study outcomes and limitations: Naive subsets, compared against memory subsets, generally had larger estimated richness values.

CDR1 and CDR2 from the germline V gene are MDHEN and SYDVKM. Trimming stripped 7 bases from V and 8 bases from J, with 9 bases between. There are 11 residues in the CDR3. Deep was the level at which the assay was run. Assay used: immunoSEQ multiplex PCR; TCRdb lists only in-frame clones, some missing. Here the sample spans around 99,000 clones, 60% to 70% being singletons. Turning to this clone: Antigen specificity is unknown.

Everyone who donated was a Caucasian adult who lived in Nashville, Tennessee. This chain uses TRBV28 with TRBJ2-4; D gene ambiguous. The clonotype originates from a man aged 25 to 40 in good health. The material sequenced was memory CD8+ T cells sorted from blood. Subset meaning: CD45RO+ cells pooled with CCR7-negative TemRA cells. CDR3 DNA sequence: TGTGCCAGCACCACCGGTTACATTCAGTACTTC. As protein: CASTTGYIQYF.